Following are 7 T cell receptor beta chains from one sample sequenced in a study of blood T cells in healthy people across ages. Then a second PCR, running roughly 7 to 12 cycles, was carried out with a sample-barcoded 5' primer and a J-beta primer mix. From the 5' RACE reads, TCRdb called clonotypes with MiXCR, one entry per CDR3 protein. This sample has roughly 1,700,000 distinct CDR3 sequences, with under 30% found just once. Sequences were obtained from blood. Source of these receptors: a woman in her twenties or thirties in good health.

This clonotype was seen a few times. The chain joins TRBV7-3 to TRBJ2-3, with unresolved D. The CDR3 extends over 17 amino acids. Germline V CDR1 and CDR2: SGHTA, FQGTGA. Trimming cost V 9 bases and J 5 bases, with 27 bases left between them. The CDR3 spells CARTPARPSKPKDTQYF. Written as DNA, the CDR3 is TGTGCCAGGACACCGGCAAGGCCCTCGAAACCTAAAGATACGCAGTATTTT.

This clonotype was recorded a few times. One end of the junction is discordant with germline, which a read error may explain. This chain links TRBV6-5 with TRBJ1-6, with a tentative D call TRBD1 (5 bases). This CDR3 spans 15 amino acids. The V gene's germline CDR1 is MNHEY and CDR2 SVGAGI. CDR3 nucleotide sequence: TGTGCCAGCAGTTACTCGACCCCAGGGTCTTCACCCCCCCACTTT. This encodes CASSYSTPGSSPPHF.

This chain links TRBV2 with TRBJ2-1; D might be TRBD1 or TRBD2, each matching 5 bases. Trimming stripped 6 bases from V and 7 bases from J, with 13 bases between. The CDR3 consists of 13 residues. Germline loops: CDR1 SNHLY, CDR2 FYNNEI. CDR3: CASRDGGGNEQFF. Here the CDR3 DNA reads TGTGCCAGCAGGGACGGTGGGGGTAATGAGCAGTTCTTC.

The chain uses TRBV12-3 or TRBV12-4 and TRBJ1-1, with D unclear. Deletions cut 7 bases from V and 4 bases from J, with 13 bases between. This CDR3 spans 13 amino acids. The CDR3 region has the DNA TGTGCCAGCATGGAGTCCTTTGGCACTGAAGCTTTCTTT. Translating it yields CASMESFGTEAFF.

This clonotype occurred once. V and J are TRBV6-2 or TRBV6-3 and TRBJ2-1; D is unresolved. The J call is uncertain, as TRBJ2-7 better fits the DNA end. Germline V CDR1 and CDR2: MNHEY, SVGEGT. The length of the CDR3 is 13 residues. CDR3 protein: CASAPGELNEQYF. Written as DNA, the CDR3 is TGTGCCAGCGCACCGGGCGAGCTCAATGAGCAGTACTTC.

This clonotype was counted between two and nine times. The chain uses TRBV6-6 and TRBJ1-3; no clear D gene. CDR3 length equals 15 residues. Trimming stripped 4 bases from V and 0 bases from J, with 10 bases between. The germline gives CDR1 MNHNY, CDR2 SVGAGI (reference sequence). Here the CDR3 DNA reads TGTGCCAGCAGTTCCATCGGCATCTCTGGAAACACCATATATTTT. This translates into CASSSIGISGNTIYF.

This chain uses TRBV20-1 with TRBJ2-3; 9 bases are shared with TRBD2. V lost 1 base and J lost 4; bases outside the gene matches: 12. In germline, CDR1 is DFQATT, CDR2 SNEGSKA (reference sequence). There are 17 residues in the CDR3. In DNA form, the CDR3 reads TGCAGTGCTAGAGGGTTGGTAGCGGGAGTGAAGGCAGATACGCAGTATTTT. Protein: CSARGLVAGVKADTQYF.